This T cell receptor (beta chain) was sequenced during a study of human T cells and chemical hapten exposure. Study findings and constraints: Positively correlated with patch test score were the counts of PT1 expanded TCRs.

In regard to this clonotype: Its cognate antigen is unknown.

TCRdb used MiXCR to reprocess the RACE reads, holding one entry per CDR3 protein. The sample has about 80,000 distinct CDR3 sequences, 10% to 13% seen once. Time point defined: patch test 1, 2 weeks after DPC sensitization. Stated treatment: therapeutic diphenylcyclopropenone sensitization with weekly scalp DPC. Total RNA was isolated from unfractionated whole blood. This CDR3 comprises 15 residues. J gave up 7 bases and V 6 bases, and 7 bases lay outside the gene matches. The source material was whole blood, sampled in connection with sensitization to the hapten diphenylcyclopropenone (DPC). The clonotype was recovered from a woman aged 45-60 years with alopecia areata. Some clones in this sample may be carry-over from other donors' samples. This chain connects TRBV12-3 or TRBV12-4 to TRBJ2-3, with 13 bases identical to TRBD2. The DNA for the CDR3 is TGTGCCAGCAGCAGGACTAGCGGGAGATCGAATACGCAGTATTTT. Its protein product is CASSRTSGRSNTQYF.